The clone carrying this T cell receptor beta chain was picked up a small number of times. Antigen unknown. Trimming cost V 6 bases and J 3 bases; bases outside gene matches: 14. From germline, CDR1 is ENHRY and CDR2 SYGVKD. This CDR3 is 18 amino acids long. These data are taken from a study of beta chain features in type 1 diabetes. General study results and limits: A greater similarity of naive, central memory and Treg TCRB repertoires was seen among patients than among healthy donors. Type 1 diabetes patients had TCRB CDR3s that were shorter (moderately but significantly so) in all four CD4+ subsets.

Isolated RNA was reverse transcribed in full, so expressed TCRB transcripts were sequenced. Sequencing used immunoSEQ multiplex PCR; TCRdb keeps in-frame clones, though not all of them. Among 810,000 or so clones listed, about 17% were seen once. The V call is TRBV10-3, the J call TRBJ2-7, with 13 bases matching TRBD2. This receptor was identified in a woman aged 18-35 years in good health. The sample was naive CD4+ T cells from blood. The CDR3 DNA reads as TGTGCCATCAGGGCCGGGACTAGCGGGACACAACGGCACTACGAGCAGTACTTC. Translation gives CAIRAGTSGTQRHYEQYF.